The entry below describes one T cell receptor beta chain. Losses at the gene ends were 4 bases for V and 8 bases for J; bases not matched to a gene: 6. Germline values: CDR1 MNHEY, CDR2 SVGAGI. This CDR3 is 16 amino acids long. TCRdb's copy holds only in-frame clones and misses some; the assay was immunoSEQ multiplex PCR. The sample contains more than 900,000 clones, around 78% of which appear only once. This entry is derived from a study of shared clonotypes between healthy human individuals. This receptor was taken from a man aged 18 to 29 in good health. Some clones in this sample may be carry-over from other donors' samples. The chain links TRBV6-5 to TRBJ2-1; 15 positions agree with TRBD2. The sequenced sample was memory CD4+ T cells from PBMCs. Subset meaning: CD45RA-negative fraction. CDR3 residues: CASSSWTSGRGYEQFF. The CDR3 bases are TGTGCCAGCAGTTCCTGGACTAGCGGGAGGGGATATGAGCAGTTCTTC.